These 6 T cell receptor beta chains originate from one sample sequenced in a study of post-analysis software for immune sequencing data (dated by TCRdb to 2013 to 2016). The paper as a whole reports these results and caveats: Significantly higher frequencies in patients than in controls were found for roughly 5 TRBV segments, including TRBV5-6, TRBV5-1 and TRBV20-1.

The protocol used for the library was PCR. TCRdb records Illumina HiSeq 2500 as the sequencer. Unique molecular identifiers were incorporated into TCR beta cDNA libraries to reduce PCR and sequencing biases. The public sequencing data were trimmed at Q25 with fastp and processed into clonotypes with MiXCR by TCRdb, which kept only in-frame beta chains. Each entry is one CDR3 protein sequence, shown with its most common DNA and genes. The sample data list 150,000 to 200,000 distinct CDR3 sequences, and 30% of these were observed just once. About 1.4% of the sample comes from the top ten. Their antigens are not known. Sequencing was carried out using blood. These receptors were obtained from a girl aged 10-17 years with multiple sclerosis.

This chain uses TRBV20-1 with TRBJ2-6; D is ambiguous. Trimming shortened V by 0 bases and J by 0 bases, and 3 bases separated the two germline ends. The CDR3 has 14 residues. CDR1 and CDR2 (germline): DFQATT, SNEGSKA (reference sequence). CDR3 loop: CSARDVSGANVLTF. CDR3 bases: TGCAGTGCTAGAGACGTCTCTGGGGCCAACGTCCTGACTTTC.

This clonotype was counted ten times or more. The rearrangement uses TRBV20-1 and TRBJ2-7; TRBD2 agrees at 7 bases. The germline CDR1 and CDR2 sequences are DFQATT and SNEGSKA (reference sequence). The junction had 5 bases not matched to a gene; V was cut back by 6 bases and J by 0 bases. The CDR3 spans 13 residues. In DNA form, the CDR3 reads TGCAGTGCCGAGCGGGATACCTCCTACGAGCAGTACTTC. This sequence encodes CSAERDTSYEQYF.

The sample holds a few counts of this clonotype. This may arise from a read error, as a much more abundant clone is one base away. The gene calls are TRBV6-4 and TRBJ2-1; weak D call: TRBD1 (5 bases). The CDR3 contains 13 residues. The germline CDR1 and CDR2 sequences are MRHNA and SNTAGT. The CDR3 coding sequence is TGTACCAGCAGTGACAGCTCCTACAATGAGCAGTTCTTC. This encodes CTSSDSSYNEQFF.

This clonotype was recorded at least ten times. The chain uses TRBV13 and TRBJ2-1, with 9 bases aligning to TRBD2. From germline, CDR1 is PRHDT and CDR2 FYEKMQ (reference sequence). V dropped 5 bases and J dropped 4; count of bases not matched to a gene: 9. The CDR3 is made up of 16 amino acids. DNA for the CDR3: TGTGCCAGCAGCGGTCTTGCGGGAGGGATTTACAATGAGCAGTTCTTC. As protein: CASSGLAGGIYNEQFF.

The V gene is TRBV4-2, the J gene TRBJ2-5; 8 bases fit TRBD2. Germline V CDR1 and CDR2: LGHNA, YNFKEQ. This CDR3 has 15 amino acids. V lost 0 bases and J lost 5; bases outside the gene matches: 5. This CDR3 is CASSQDREGQETQYF. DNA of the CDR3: TGTGCCAGCAGCCAAGATCGGGAGGGCCAGGAGACCCAGTACTTC.

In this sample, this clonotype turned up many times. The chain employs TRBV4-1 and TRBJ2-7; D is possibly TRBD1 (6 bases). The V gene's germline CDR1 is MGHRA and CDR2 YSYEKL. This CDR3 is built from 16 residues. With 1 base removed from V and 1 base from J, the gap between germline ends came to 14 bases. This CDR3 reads CASSQGVQGGSYEQYF. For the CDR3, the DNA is TGCGCCAGCAGCCAAGGGGTACAGGGCGGTTCCTACGAGCAGTACTTC.